The T cell receptor (beta chain) described here comes from a study of T cells in Graves' hyperthyroidism and ophthalmopathy (dated by TCRdb to the late 2010s). A note on the overall study: Peripheral blood samples were taken at initial diagnosis, before any treatment was given. To identify distinguishing TCR V-J signatures, a discovery cohort of around 100 patients was used, comprising approximately 40 with Graves' ophthalmopathy and around 60 with stable Graves' hyperthyroidism. Prospective prediction of ophthalmopathy was tested in an independent validation cohort consisting of 18 to 20 hyperthyroidism patients and about 17 patients who later progressed to ophthalmopathy. The approximately 100 discovery patients were divided at random into training and test sets in a 7:3 ratio. Thyroid tissue and blood T-cell repertoires from more than 5 Graves' hyperthyroidism patients were also compared in the study. Following sampling, methimazole starting at 30 mg daily was given to hyperthyroidism patients, and high-dose intravenous methylprednisolone was given to ophthalmopathy patients. The paper describes TCR Vbeta CDR3 sequencing of some 130 peripheral blood samples, made up of roughly 45 ophthalmopathy patients, 70 to 80 hyperthyroidism patients and some 17 progressor patients. Paper-wide results and their limitations: In validation, the model predicted progression to ophthalmopathy a median of approximately 6.3 months before onset, with approximately 68% sensitivity and around 76% specificity. A 13 V-J signature model separated ophthalmopathy from stable hyperthyroidism, with around 91% sensitivity and 81% to 83% specificity in cross-validation and 80%/75% in testing. Most expanded thyroid clonotypes (frequency above 0.001) were also detected in blood, suggesting blood repertoires may reflect thyroid immune responses. No statistical method was used to fix the sample size in advance, and group allocation was not hidden from the investigators.

Ophthalmopathy patients had moderately to severely active disease, Clinical Activity Score of at least 3, NOSPECS grade of at least 4, and duration under 3 months. The study excluded patients with uncontrolled infections, other autoimmune diseases, pregnancy or lactation. Diagnoses were based on clinical symptoms, serum thyroxine and TRAb, thyroid ultrasound and orbital computed tomography. Ficoll-Paque density gradient centrifugation was used to isolate PBMCs from approximately 11 ml of fresh peripheral blood. Total RNA was extracted with Trizol reagent, and quality was checked on an Agilent 2100 Bioanalyzer. The TCR beta CDR3 regions were amplified from the RNA transcripts. The TCR CDR3 was subjected to a first round of RT-PCR using the HTBI primer set and the Qiagen OneStep RT-PCR kit. Libraries were constructed in a second round of multiplex PCR, after which size selection and purification were performed. The libraries were sequenced on an Illumina HiSeq2000 using paired-end 100 bp reads. The authors' analysis ran thus. SOAPnuke was used to process the raw data, with reads discarded if the reads contained adapters or uncalled bases, had a mean Phred below 15, or lacked an exact constant-primer or identifier match. COPE v1.2.5 was used to merge high-quality paired reads, and clonotypes were defined as unique nucleotide sequences. MiTCR v1.1 was used to align the clonotypes against IMGT TRBV, TRBD and TRBJ reference segments. Analysis was restricted to V-J combinations with a frequency above 0.0001, which covered 99.2% of repertoires. A TCS score was defined as the ratio between F50 (clonal expansion) and ExV (chaos), using BLOSUM62-based TCRdist between CDR3 peptides within each V-J. Welch's t-statistics and random forest reduced 514 V-J features to 10 to 15, which were used in a naive Bayes classifier (R e1071). Starting from the raw public reads, TCRdb applied fastp trimming at Q25, assembled clones with MiXCR and retained in-frame beta chains. Every CDR3 protein is listed once, alongside the most common genes and DNA of its rows. It is TCRdb's table, rather than the study itself, that gives the V and J calls and clone size. This sample is represented by 550,000 to 600,000 distinct CDR3 sequences; 13% to 15% of them were singletons. The top ten clones comprise approximately 6.4% of the sample.

From the germline V gene, CDR1 is MDHEN and CDR2 is SYDVKM. V is pruned by 5 bases and J by 0 bases, leaving 7 bases of the junction without a gene match. The CDR3 measures 16 amino acids from cysteine to phenylalanine. Kept here is only the CDR3 DNA, which spans 48 bases and is read in frame from base 1. In this sample, this clonotype turned up many times. It has no known antigen specificity. Within one base of it there is no much larger clone, and no base qualities were kept. The rearrangement joined TRBV28 to TRBJ2-4, with 7 bases in between that match TRBD1. The sequence was obtained from a woman younger than 35 with Graves' ophthalmopathy. Sequenced: blood. The nucleotide sequence reads as follows: TGTGCCAGCAGTCCCCATGGGACAGAAGCCAAAAACATTCAGTACTTC. It translates as CASSPHGTEAKNIQYF.